Following are 15 T cell receptor beta chains from one sample sequenced in a study of T cell repertoires in ileal Crohn's disease. Repertoires were generated with immunoSEQ multiplex PCR, while TCRdb's copy carries only in-frame clones and drops some. The table shows some 15,000 clones, with 93% occurring only once. What was sequenced was ileal tissue. All receptors come from an adult with Crohn's disease.

The CDR3 coding sequence is TGTGCCAGCAGCGAGAACGGGGGGACCTACAATGAGCAGTTCTTC. This sequence encodes CASSENGGTYNEQFF. The chain has TRBV9 and TRBJ2-1; 7 nucleotides agree with TRBD2. CDR1 and CDR2 from the germline V gene are SGDLS and YYNGEE. After removal of 3 bases from V and 2 bases from J, the junction contained 5 bases not matched to a gene. The CDR3 sequence is 15 residues long. The whole variable domain, filled in from reference TRBV9 and TRBJ2-1, reads DSGVTQTPKHLITATGQRVTLRCSPRSGDLSVYWYQQSLDQGLQFLIQYYNGEERAKGNILERFSAQQFPDLHSELNLSSLELGDSALYFCASSENGGTYNEQFFGPGTRLTVL.

The V gene is TRBV29-1, the J gene TRBJ1-4; D remains unclear. Trimming left V 4 bases short and J 5 bases short, with 11 bases between. Germline V gives CDR1 SQVTM, CDR2 ANQGSEA. This CDR3 contains 13 residues. The DNA for the CDR3 is TGCAGCGTTGCCACGTGGCAAAATGAAAAACTGTTTTTT. Translating it yields CSVATWQNEKLFF.

The rearrangement links TRBV2 to TRBJ1-1; D possibly corresponds to TRBD1 (6 bases). The germline V gene has CDR1 SNHLY and CDR2 FYNNEI. This CDR3 has 13 residues. The V gene lost 7 bases and the J gene lost 1 base, with 10 bases spanning the gap. The CDR3 here is CASIGGGNTEAFF. The DNA of the CDR3 is TGTGCCAGCATAGGGGGGGGGAACACTGAAGCTTTCTTT.

This rearrangement joins TRBV5-4 to TRBJ1-6; D is unresolved. The V gene lost 4 bases and the J gene lost 8 bases, with 13 bases spanning the gap. CDR3 length equals 14 residues. Germline CDR1 is SGHNT and CDR2 is YYREEE (reference sequence). CDR3 protein: CASSGESQDSPLHF. CDR3 in DNA: TGTGCCAGCAGCGGCGAATCGCAGGATTCACCCCTCCACTTT.

V and J are TRBV6-4 and TRBJ1-2; a possible D gene is TRBD1 (6 bases). Germline-derived CDR1 and CDR2 are MRHNA and SNTAGT. Between the trimmed V and J ends, which lost 6 bases and 2 bases, there was a span of 10 bases. The CDR3 is made up of 13 amino acids. CDR3 bases: TGTGCCAGCAGCGCCGGGACAAACTATGGCTACACCTTC. Translation gives CASSAGTNYGYTF.

This rearrangement joins TRBV6-6 to TRBJ1-5; 9 nucleotides match TRBD1. With 4 bases clipped from V and 3 bases from J, the junction kept 7 bases outside the gene matches. Germline V gives CDR1 MNHNY, CDR2 SVGAGI (reference sequence). The CDR3 is made up of 16 amino acids. The CDR3 region is CASSLGTGLVNQPQHF. CDR3 sequence (DNA): TGTGCCAGCAGTTTAGGGACAGGGTTAGTCAATCAGCCCCAGCATTTT.

The chain combines TRBV7-9 with TRBJ2-1; 13 bases map to TRBD2. Looked up from germline, CDR1 is SEHNR and CDR2 is FQNEAQ (reference sequence). This CDR3 is 17 amino acids long. The V and J ends lost 4 bases and 5 bases, in that order; junction bases with no gene match: 8. CDR3 sequence (DNA): TGTGCCAGCAGCTCTCCGATACTAGCGGGGGGGAACAATGAGCAGTTCTTC. The encoded protein is CASSSPILAGGNNEQFF.

The DNA of the CDR3 is TGTGCCAGCAGCTCACCCCTAGGGGCCGCTGACGAGCAGTACTTC. It translates to CASSSPLGAADEQYF. The chain combines TRBV2 with TRBJ2-7; tentative D call: TRBD1 (5 bases). Trimming stripped 6 bases from V and 5 bases from J, with 20 bases between. CDR3 size: 15 residues. Germline loops: CDR1 SNHLY, CDR2 FYNNEI.

The chain has TRBV9 and TRBJ2-5; 7 bases map to TRBD2. CDR1 and CDR2 from the germline V gene are SGDLS and YYNGEE. This CDR3 spans 14 amino acids. J lost 3 bases, V lost 2 bases, and 4 bases had no gene match. The CDR3 loop reads CASSVSGEKETQYF. CDR3 DNA sequence: TGTGCCAGCAGCGTCAGCGGGGAGAAAGAGACCCAGTACTTC.

This clone was seen once. The CDR3 loop is CASSPAGSGILPLHF. For the CDR3, the DNA is TGTGCCAGTAGTCCGGCCGGGTCCGGAATTTTACCCCTCCACTTT. The chain carries TRBV19 and TRBJ1-6; D not resolved. V lost 5 bases to trimming and J lost 12 bases, with 20 bases between them. CDR3 length equals 15 residues. The germline V gene encodes CDR1 LNHDA and CDR2 SQIVND (reference sequence).

The rearrangement links TRBV4-3 to TRBJ2-6; TRBD1 is a possible D gene (6 bases). Trimming stripped 0 bases from V and 0 bases from J, with 15 bases between. Per germline, CDR1 LGHNA and CDR2 YSLEER. This CDR3 region has 19 residues. CDR3 sequence (DNA): TGCGCCAGCAGCCAAGAGGCAGGGGCGTACTCCTCTGGGGCCAACGTCCTGACTTTC. The encoded protein is CASSQEAGAYSSGANVLTF.

The genes are TRBV9 and TRBJ2-5, with 11 bases aligning to TRBD1. The CDR3 contains 17 residues. Germline lookup yields CDR1 SGDLS and CDR2 YYNGEE. Trimming at V came to 3 bases and at J to 6 bases, leaving 13 bases not matched to a gene. The CDR3 region has the DNA TGTGCCAGCAGCGGAGGAGGACCGGGACAGGGGGTGCAGACCCAGTACTTC. As protein: CASSGGGPGQGVQTQYF. The full variable domain, in which reference TRBV9 and TRBJ2-5 provide the parts outside the CDR3, is DSGVTQTPKHLITATGQRVTLRCSPRSGDLSVYWYQQSLDQGLQFLIQYYNGEERAKGNILERFSAQQFPDLHSELNLSSLELGDSALYFCASSGGGPGQGVQTQYFGPGTRLLVL.

CDR3 loop: CASSIYWTDNQPQHF. The CDR3 DNA sequence: TGTGCCAGTAGTATCTATTGGACAGATAATCAGCCCCAGCATTTT. The chain carries TRBV19 and TRBJ1-5, with D possibly being TRBD1 (6 bases). Between the trimmed V and J ends, which lost 3 bases and 4 bases, there was a span of 13 bases. The length of the CDR3 is 15 residues. Germline lookup yields CDR1 LNHDA and CDR2 SQIVND (reference sequence).

The J gene is TRBJ1-2, the V gene TRBV5-1; 10 positions agree with TRBD1. After removal of 3 bases from V and 2 bases from J, the junction contained 1 base not matched to a gene. This CDR3 is 14 amino acids long. Germline V gene data show CDR1 as SGHRS and CDR2 as YFSETQ. The CDR3 is CASSSGQGNYGYTF. The DNA for the CDR3 is TGCGCCAGCAGCTCGGGACAGGGGAACTATGGCTACACCTTC. The variable domain in full, with the rest retrieved from reference TRBV5-1 and TRBJ1-2, is KAGVTQTPRYLIKTRGQQVTLSCSPISGHRSVSWYQQTPGQGLQFLFEYFSETQRNKGNFPGRFSGRQFSNSRSEMNVSTLELGDSALYLCASSSGQGNYGYTFGSGTRLTVV.

CDR3 in amino acids: CASNLYSGGNSPLHF. In DNA form, the CDR3 reads TGTGCCAGCAACTTGTACAGCGGGGGGAATTCACCCCTCCACTTT. The rearrangement joins TRBV7-2 to TRBJ1-6, with D possibly TRBD1 on 5 matching bases. CDR1 and CDR2 from the germline V gene are SGHTA and FQGNSA. This CDR3 region has 15 residues. Trimming stripped 7 bases from V and 7 bases from J, with 17 bases between.